The T cell receptor (beta chain) under discussion was sequenced for a study of shared clonotypes between healthy human individuals. This clone appeared a single time. Germline V gene data show CDR1 as MGHRA and CDR2 as YSYEKL. V was cut by 3 bases and J by 7 bases, with 22 bases left in between. CDR3 size: 18 residues. Naive CD8 cells lacked CD45RO and underwent positive selection for CCR7, leaving out terminally differentiated effector memory CD45RA+ cells. Donors were healthy HIV-negative adults without recent acute infections or vaccinations. Here immunoSEQ multiplex PCR was the method, and the copy in TCRdb shows in-frame clones only, minus some. The top ten hold 1.5% to 2% of the sample, which has around 1.9 million clones, 85% to 95% seen once.

This chain joins TRBV4-1 and TRBJ1-6; a weak D match, TRBD1 (6 bases). The sample comprised naive CD8+ T cells from PBMCs. The TCR originated in a man younger than 35 in good health. Some clones in this sample may be carry-over from other donors' samples. CDR3: CASSQASRDIEGNSPLHF. In DNA, the CDR3 is TGCGCCAGCAGCCAGGCATCCCGGGACATCGAAGGCAATTCACCCCTCCACTTT.